The 14 T cell receptor beta chains given below trace back to one sample, sequenced in a study of cytomegalovirus exposure and HLA in healthy donors. The protocol was immunoSEQ multiplex PCR, while the TCRdb copy is restricted to in-frame clones and leaves out a portion. The sample lists some 130,000 clones; just under 85% were seen once. Material for sequencing was PBMCs. Every receptor here comes from a man aged 25 to 40 in good health and CMV-seropositive.

The chain combines TRBV12-5 with TRBJ2-7, with D perhaps matching TRBD1 (6 bases). Trimming took off 6 bases at V and 3 bases at J, with 12 bases between the two ends. The CDR3 covers 13 residues. CDR1 LGHNT and CDR2 FRNRAP come from the germline V gene. The CDR3 reads CASGPQGYYEQYF. The CDR3 nucleotides read TGTGCTAGTGGACCACAGGGTTACTACGAGCAGTACTTC.

The rearrangement uses TRBV7-9 and TRBJ2-7, with D perhaps matching TRBD1 (6 bases). V was shortened by 8 bases and J by 0 bases, with 14 bases between the two germline ends. The CDR3 loop spans 14 amino acids. Germline V CDR1 and CDR2: SEHNR, FQNEAQ (reference sequence). The CDR3 protein is CASSPGTLSYEQYF. The DNA for the CDR3 is TGTGCCAGCTCACCAGGGACACTCTCCTACGAGCAGTACTTC.

This sequence joins TRBV2 and TRBJ1-4; D gene ambiguous. Trimming took off 4 bases at V and 5 bases at J, with 2 bases between the two ends. Looked up from germline, CDR1 is SNHLY and CDR2 is FYNNEI. CDR3 length equals 11 residues. CDR3: CASSVNEKLFF. CDR3 bases: TGTGCCAGCAGTGTAAATGAAAAACTGTTTTTT.

The chain combines TRBV2 with TRBJ2-2; 8 bases map to TRBD1. The germline gives CDR1 SNHLY, CDR2 FYNNEI. V shed 6 bases, J shed 5 bases, and the junction held 8 bases outside the gene matches. The CDR3 has 15 residues. Here the CDR3 DNA reads TGTGCCAGCAGCGGACAGGGTCCGGAGACCGGGGAGCTGTTTTTT. It is translated as CASSGQGPETGELFF.

The chain couples TRBV9 to TRBJ2-7; 12 positions match TRBD2. Germline V gene lookup returns CDR1 SGDLS and CDR2 YYNGEE. The V and J ends lost 0 bases and 2 bases, in that order; junction bases with no gene match: 9. The CDR3 is 18 amino acids. CDR3 in DNA: TGTGCCAGCAGCGTAGAGGCTAGCGGGAGGGCCAATCCCTACGAGCAGTACTTC. It specifies CASSVEASGRANPYEQYF.

In this sample, this clone turned up once. The V and J genes are TRBV18 and TRBJ1-1, with a tentative D call TRBD1 (5 bases). V dropped 3 bases and J dropped 3 bases, with 11 bases sitting between them. CDR3 length: 14 residues. Germline assignment: CDR1 KGHSH and CDR2 LQKENI. CDR3 in amino acids: CASSPLGGDTEAFF. The CDR3 DNA reads as TGTGCCAGCTCACCTCTGGGGGGTGACACTGAAGCTTTCTTT. The whole variable domain, filled in from reference TRBV18 and TRBJ1-1, reads NAGVMQNPRHLVRRRGQEARLRCSPMKGHSHVYWYRQLPEEGLKFMVYLQKENIIDESGMPKERFSAEFPKEGPSILRIQQVVRGDSAAYFCASSPLGGDTEAFFGQGTRLTVV.

The chain joins TRBV11-2 to TRBJ1-6; possibly TRBD1 for D (5 bases). The CDR3 runs 16 residues. CDR1 SGHAT and CDR2 FQNNGV come from the germline V gene. V lost 8 bases and J 8 bases, leaving 22 bases between the germline ends. The CDR3 reads CASRSQYRGNHSPLHF. DNA for the CDR3: TGTGCCAGCCGCTCCCAGTACCGGGGGAATCATTCACCCCTCCACTTT.

This sequence joins TRBV9 and TRBJ1-2; D is possibly TRBD1 (6 bases). This CDR3 has 15 amino acids. Germline assignment: CDR1 SGDLS and CDR2 YYNGEE. The V gene lost 0 bases and the J gene lost 4 bases, with 13 bases spanning the gap. Here the CDR3 DNA reads TGTGCCAGCAGCGTAGGCCGACAGGCATCCTATGGCTACACCTTC. Translated, it gives CASSVGRQASYGYTF.

This clone was picked up one time. The chain links TRBV5-4 to TRBJ2-6, with D possibly TRBD2 on 5 matching bases. In germline, CDR1 is SGHNT, CDR2 YYREEE (reference sequence). V was trimmed by 3 bases and J by 4 bases, leaving 17 bases between them. This CDR3 is built from 17 residues. The CDR3 coding sequence is TGTGCCAGCAGCTGGAGACGCACCCGGGAAGGGGCCAACGTCCTGACTTTC. Protein product: CASSWRRTREGANVLTF.

This rearrangement joins TRBV29-1 to TRBJ2-3; 7 bases line up with TRBD2. The CDR3 runs 14 residues. Losses at the gene ends were 3 bases for V and 2 bases for J; bases not matched to a gene: 5. Germline V gene sequence: CDR1 SQVTM, CDR2 ANQGSEA. The CDR3 sequence: CSVDKAGSTDTQYF. DNA for the CDR3: TGCAGCGTTGATAAAGCGGGATCCACAGATACGCAGTATTTT.

V is TRBV10-1 and J is TRBJ1-3, with D possibly being TRBD1 (5 bases). The length of the CDR3 is 12 residues. Germline CDR1 reads WNHNN; CDR2 reads SYGVQD (reference sequence). The CDR3 here is CATSGFGNTIYF. CDR3 coding DNA: TGCGCTACATCAGGGTTTGGAAACACCATATATTTT.

The chain has TRBV18 and TRBJ2-7, with 8 nucleotides matching TRBD1. This CDR3 has 15 residues. Germline-derived CDR1 and CDR2 are KGHSH and LQKENI. Losses at the gene ends were 6 bases for V and 2 bases for J; bases not matched to a gene: 9. For the CDR3, the DNA is TGTGCCAGCTCGCGTTCCGGGACAGGAGCCTACGAGCAGTACTTC. Translation: CASSRSGTGAYEQYF.

CDR3 sequence: CASSARPRETSQPQHF. In DNA, the CDR3 is TGTGCCAGCAGCGCCCGCCCTAGGGAGACAAGTCAGCCCCAGCATTTT. The rearrangement joins TRBV2 to TRBJ1-5; no clear D gene. CDR1 is SNHLY and CDR2 is FYNNEI in the germline V gene. Trimming cost V 6 bases and J 6 bases, with 21 bases left between them. The CDR3 is made up of 16 amino acids.

This clone was counted a few times. The chain employs TRBV29-1 and TRBJ2-7, with D possibly matching TRBD1 (7 bases). The CDR3 loop spans 12 amino acids. The V gene lost 7 bases and the J gene lost 5 bases, with 15 bases spanning the gap. Per the germline V gene, CDR1 is SQVTM and CDR2 is ANQGSEA. In DNA form, the CDR3 reads TGCAGCGGGAGGGGGCAGGGGGACGAGCAGTACTTC. Its protein is CSGRGQGDEQYF.